This T cell receptor beta chain appears in the sequencing data of a study of T-cell memory formation after mild COVID-19. The CDR3 has 16 amino acids. The V end lost 0 bases, the J end lost 1 base, and 11 bases lay between the germline ends. Germline-derived CDR1 and CDR2 are LGHNA and YSLEER. Via MiXCR, TCRdb re-called the 5' RACE reads, giving one row per CDR3 protein. Among nearly 110,000 distinct CDR3 sequences listed, around an eighth were seen once. This receptor was obtained from an adult woman who had mild COVID-19 (a few samples of this study predate the infection). Cell type and time point are not known. V gene TRBV4-3 combines with J gene TRBJ2-3; a weak D match, TRBD2 (6 bases). The source material was PBMCs or a T cell subset sorted from them (not recorded which). CDR3 bases: TGCGCCAGCAGCCAAGATGGTCCTAGCGGCACAGATACGCAGTATTTT. It translates to CASSQDGPSGTDTQYF.